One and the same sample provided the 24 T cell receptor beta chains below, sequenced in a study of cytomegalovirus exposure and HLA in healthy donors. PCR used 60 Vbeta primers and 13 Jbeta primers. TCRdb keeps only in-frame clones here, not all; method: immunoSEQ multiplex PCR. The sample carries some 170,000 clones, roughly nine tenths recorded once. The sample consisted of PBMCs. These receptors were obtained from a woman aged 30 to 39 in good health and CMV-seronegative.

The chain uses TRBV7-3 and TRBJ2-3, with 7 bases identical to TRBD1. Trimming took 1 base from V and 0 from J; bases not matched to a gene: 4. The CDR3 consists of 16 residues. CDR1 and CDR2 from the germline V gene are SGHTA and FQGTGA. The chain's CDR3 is CASSLRGQTSTDTQYF. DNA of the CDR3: TGTGCCAGCAGCTTAAGGGGACAGACTAGCACAGATACGCAGTATTTT.

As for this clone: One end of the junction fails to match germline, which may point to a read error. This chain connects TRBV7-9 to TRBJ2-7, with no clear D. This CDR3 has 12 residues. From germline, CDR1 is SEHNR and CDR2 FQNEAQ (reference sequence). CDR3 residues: CTSSLVPEEQYF. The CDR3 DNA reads TGTACCAGCAGCTTAGTCCCCGAGGAGCAGTACTTC.

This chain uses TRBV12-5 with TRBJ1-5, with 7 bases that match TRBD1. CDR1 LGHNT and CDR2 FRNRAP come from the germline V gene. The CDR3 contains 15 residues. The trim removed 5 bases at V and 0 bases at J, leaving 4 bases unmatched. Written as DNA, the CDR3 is TGTGCTAGTGGTCCGGACAGGCATAGCAATCAGCCCCAGCATTTT. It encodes CASGPDRHSNQPQHF.

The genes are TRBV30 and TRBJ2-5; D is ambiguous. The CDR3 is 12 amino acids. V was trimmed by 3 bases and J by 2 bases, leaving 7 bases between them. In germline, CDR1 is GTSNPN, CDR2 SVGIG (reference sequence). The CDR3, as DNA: TGTGCCTGGAGCATAGATCAAGAGACCCAGTACTTC. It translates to CAWSIDQETQYF.

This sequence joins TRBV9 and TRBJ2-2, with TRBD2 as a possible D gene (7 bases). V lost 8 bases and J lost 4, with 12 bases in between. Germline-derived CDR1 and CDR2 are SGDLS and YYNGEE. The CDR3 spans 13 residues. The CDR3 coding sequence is TGTGCCAGTGCGGGGGCGGGCACCGGGGAGCTGTTTTTT. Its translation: CASAGAGTGELFF.

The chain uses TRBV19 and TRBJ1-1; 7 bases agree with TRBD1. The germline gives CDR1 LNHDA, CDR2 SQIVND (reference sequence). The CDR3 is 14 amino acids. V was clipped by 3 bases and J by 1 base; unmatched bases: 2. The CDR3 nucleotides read TGTGCCAGTAGTATGCAGGGGGGGAACACTGAAGCTTTCTTT. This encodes CASSMQGGNTEAFF.

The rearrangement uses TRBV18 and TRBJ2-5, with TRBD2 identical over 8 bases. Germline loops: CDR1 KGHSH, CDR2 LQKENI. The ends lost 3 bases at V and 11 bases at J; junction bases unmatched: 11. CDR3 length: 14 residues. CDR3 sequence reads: CASSPGGAQGEQYF. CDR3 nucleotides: TGTGCCAGCTCACCCGGGGGGGCGCAGGGTGAGCAGTACTTC.

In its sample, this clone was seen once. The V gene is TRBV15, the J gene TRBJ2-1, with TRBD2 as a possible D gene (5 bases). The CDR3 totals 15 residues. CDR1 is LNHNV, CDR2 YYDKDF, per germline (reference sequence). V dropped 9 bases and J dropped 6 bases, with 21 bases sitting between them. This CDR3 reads CATVPDIRGSNEQFF. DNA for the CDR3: TGTGCCACAGTCCCCGACATCCGAGGGAGCAATGAGCAGTTCTTC.

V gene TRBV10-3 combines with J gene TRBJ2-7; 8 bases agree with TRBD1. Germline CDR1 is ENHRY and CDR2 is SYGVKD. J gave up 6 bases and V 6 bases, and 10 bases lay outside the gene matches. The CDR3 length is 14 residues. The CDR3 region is CAIRRTGIDSEQYF. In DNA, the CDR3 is TGTGCCATCAGGCGGACAGGGATAGATTCCGAGCAGTACTTC.

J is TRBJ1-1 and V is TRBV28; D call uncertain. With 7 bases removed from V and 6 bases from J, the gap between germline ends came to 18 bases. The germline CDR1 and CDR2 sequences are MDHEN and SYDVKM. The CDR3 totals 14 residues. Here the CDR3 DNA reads TGTGCCAGCAAACCTTATGGAGGGAGGGCTGAAGCTTTCTTT. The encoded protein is CASKPYGGRAEAFF.

The CDR3 DNA follows: TGTGCCAGCAGCCGGGAAGTGGACAGGGCCGCGGATGAGCAGTTCTTC. The encoded protein is CASSREVDRAADEQFF. This chain links TRBV9 with TRBJ2-1; 8 bases are a match to TRBD1. This CDR3 is 16 amino acids long. J gave up 8 bases and V 4 bases, and 14 bases lay outside the gene matches. From germline, CDR1 is SGDLS and CDR2 YYNGEE. Drawing the rest from reference TRBV9 and TRBJ2-1, the complete variable domain is DSGVTQTPKHLITATGQRVTLRCSPRSGDLSVYWYQQSLDQGLQFLIQYYNGEERAKGNILERFSAQQFPDLHSELNLSSLELGDSALYFCASSREVDRAADEQFFGPGTRLTVL.

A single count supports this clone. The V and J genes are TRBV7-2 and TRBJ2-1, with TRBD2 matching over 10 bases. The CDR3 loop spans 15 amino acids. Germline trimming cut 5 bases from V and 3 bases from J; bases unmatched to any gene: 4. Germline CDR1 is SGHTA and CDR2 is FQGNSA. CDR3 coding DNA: TGTGCCAGCAGCCCTAGCGGGGGCCTCTACAATGAGCAGTTCTTC. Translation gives CASSPSGGLYNEQFF.

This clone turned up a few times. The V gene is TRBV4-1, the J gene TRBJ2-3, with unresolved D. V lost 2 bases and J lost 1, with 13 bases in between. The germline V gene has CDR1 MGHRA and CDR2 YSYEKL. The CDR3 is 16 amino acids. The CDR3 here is CASSQSGSAGTDTQYF. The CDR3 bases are TGCGCCAGCAGCCAATCCGGGTCCGCCGGCACAGATACGCAGTATTTT.

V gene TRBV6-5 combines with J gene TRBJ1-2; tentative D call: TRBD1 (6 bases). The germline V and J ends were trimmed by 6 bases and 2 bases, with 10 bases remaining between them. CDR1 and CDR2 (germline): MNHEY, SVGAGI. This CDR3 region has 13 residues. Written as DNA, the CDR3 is TGTGCCAGCAGAAGGACAGAGAACTATGGCTACACCTTC. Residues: CASRRTENYGYTF.

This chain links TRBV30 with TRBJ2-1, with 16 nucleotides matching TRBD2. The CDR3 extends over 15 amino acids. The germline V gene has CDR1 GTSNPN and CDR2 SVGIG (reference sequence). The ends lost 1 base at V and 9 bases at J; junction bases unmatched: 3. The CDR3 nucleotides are TGTGCCTGGAGTGGGGGACTAGCGGGAGGGACTGAGCAGTTCTTC. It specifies CAWSGGLAGGTEQFF.

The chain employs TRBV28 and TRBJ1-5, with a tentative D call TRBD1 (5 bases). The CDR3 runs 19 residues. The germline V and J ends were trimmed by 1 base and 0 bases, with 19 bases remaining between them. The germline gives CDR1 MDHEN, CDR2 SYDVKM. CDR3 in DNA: TGTGCCAGCAGTTTATCTGCAGGGAATATGGGCTATAGCAATCAGCCCCAGCATTTT. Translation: CASSLSAGNMGYSNQPQHF.

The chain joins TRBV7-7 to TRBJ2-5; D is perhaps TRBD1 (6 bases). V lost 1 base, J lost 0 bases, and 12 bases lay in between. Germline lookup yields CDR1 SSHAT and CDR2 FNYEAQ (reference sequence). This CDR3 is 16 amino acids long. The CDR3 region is CASSLGTANYQETQYF. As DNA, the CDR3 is TGTGCCAGCAGCTTAGGGACAGCCAACTACCAAGAGACCCAGTACTTC.

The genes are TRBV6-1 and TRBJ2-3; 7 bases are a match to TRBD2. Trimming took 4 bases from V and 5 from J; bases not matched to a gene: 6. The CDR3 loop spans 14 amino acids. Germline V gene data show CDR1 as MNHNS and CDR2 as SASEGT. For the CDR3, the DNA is TGTGCCAGCAGTGGGCCCGGGGAGGGAGATACGCAGTATTTT. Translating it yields CASSGPGEGDTQYF.

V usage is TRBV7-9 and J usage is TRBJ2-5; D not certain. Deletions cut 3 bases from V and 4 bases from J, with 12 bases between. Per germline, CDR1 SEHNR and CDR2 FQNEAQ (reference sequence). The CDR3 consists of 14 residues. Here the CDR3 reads CASSFVSLSETQYF. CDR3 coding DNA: TGTGCCAGCAGCTTCGTTTCCCTGTCAGAGACCCAGTACTTC.

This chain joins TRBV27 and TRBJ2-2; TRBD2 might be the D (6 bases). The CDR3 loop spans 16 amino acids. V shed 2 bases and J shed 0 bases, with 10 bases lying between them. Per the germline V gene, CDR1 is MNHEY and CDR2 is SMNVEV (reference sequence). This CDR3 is CASSLMAGSNTGELFF. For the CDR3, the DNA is TGTGCCAGCAGTTTAATGGCGGGGTCGAACACCGGGGAGCTGTTTTTT.

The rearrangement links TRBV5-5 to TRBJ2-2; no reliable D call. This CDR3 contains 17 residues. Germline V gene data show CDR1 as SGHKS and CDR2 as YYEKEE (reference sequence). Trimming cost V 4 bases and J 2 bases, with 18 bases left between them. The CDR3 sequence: CASSPRPPTDNTGELFF. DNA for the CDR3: TGTGCCAGCAGCCCCCGACCCCCCACAGATAACACCGGGGAGCTGTTTTTT.

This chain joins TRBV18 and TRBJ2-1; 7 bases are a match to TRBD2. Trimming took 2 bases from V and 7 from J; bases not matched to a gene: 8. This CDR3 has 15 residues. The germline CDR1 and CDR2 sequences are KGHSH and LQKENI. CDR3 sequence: CASSPGAGVGNEQFF. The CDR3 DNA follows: TGTGCCAGCTCACCAGGGGCGGGAGTGGGGAATGAGCAGTTCTTC.

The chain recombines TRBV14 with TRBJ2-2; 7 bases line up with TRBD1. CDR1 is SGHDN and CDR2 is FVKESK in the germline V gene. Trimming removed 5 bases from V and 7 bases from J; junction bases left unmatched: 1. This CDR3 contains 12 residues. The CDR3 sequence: CASSAGGGELFF. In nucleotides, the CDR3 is TGTGCCAGCAGCGCAGGGGGCGGGGAGCTGTTTTTT.

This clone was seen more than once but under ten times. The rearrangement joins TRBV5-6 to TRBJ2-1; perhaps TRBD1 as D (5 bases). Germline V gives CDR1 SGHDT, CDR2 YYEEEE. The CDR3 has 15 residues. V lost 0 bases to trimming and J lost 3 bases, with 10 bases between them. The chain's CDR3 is CASSLGQGDYNEQFF. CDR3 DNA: TGTGCCAGCAGCTTGGGACAAGGGGACTACAATGAGCAGTTCTTC.